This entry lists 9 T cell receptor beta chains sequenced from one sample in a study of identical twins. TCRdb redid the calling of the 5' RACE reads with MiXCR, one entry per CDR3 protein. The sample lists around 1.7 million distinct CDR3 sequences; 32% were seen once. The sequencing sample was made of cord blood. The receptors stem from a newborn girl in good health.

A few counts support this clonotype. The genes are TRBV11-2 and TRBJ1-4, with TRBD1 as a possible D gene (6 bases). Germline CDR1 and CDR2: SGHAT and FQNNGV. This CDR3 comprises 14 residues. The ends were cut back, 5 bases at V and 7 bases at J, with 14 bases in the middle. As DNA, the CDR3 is TGTGCCAGCAGCCTCAGGGGAGGCATTGAAAAACTGTTTTTT. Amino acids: CASSLRGGIEKLFF.

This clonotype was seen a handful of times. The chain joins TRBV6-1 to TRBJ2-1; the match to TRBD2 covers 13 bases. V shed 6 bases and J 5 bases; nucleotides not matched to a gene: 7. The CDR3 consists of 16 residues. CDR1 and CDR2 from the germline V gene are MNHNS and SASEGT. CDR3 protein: CASSDQGTSGNNEQFF. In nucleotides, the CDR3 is TGTGCCAGCAGCGACCAAGGGACTAGCGGGAACAATGAGCAGTTCTTC.

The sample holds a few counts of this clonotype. CDR3 nucleotides: TGTGCCAGCAGGCCTAGCGGGAATGTCAATGAGCAGTTCTTC. This gives the protein CASRPSGNVNEQFF. The chain couples TRBV6-6 to TRBJ2-1; TRBD2 agrees at 9 bases. CDR1 is MNHNY, CDR2 SVGAGI, per germline (reference sequence). Trimming took 6 bases from V and 6 from J; bases not matched to a gene: 6. The CDR3 length is 14 residues.

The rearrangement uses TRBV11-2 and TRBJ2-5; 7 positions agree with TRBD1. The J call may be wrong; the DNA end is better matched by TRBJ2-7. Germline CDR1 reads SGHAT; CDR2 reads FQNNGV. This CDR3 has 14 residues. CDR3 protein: CASSGLQGWGEQYF. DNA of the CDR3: TGTGCCAGCAGCGGCCTACAGGGGTGGGGCGAGCAGTACTTC.

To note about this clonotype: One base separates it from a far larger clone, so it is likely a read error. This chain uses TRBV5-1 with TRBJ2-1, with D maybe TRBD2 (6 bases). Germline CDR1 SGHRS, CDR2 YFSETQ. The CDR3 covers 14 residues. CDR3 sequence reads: CAISLGGTYNEQFF. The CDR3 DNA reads TGCGCCATCAGCTTGGGGGGAACCTACAATGAGCAGTTCTTC.

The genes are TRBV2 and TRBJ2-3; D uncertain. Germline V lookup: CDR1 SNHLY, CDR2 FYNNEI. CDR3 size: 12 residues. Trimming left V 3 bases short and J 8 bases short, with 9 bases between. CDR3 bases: TGTGCCAGCAGTGAGAGGATGGGTACGCAGTATTTT. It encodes CASSERMGTQYF. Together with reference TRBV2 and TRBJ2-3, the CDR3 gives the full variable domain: EPEVTQTPSHQVTQMGQEVILRCVPISNHLYFYWYRQILGQKVEFLVSFYNNEISEKSEIFDDQFSVERPDGSNFTLKIRSTKLEDSAMYFCASSERMGTQYFGPGTRLTVL.

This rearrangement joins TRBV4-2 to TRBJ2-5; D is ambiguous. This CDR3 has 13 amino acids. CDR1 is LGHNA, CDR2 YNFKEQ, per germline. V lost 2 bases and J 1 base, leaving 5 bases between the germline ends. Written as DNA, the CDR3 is TGTGCCAGCAGCCAAAGCGTCCAAGAGACCCAGTACTTC. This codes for CASSQSVQETQYF.

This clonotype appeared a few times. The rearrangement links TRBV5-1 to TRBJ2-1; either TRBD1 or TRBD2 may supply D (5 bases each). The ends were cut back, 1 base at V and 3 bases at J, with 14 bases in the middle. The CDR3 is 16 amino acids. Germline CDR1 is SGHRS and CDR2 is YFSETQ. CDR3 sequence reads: CASSLPTGAGYNEQFF. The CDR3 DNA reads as TGCGCCAGCAGCTTGCCCACCGGGGCGGGCTACAATGAGCAGTTCTTC.

The CDR3 coding sequence is TGCGCCAGCAGCTGGACTAGCGGGTGTGGAAATGAGCAGTTCTTC. Protein: CASSWTSGCGNEQFF. The V call is TRBV5-1, the J call TRBJ2-1; 11 bases align to TRBD2. The CDR3 runs to 15 residues. CDR1 and CDR2 (germline): SGHRS, YFSETQ. V lost 3 bases to trimming and J lost 7 bases; unmatched junction nucleotides: 6.